A selection of T cell receptor beta chains follows, all from one sample in a study of control samples from healthy donors and cancer patients. Assay used: immunoSEQ multiplex PCR; TCRdb lists only in-frame clones, some missing. The top ten clones hold around 1.3% of a sample with roughly 180,000 clones, under 95% of them seen once. Material: blood. These receptors originate from a woman between 18 and 30 years old in good health. Both conserved end residues are part of each CDR3. Each record gives: J gene, V gene, CDR3 protein.

j_call: TRBJ2-7
v_call: TRBV5-1
cdr3_aa: CASSLGRDGYEQYF

j_call: TRBJ1-2
v_call: TRBV6-5
cdr3_aa: CASRRDREHGYTF

j_call: TRBJ2-1
v_call: TRBV6-5
cdr3_aa: CASSYSGNEQFF

j_call: TRBJ1-1
v_call: TRBV19
cdr3_aa: CASSINWTGRGAFF

j_call: TRBJ2-7
v_call: TRBV19
cdr3_aa: CASSLGQVYEQYF

j_call: TRBJ2-1
v_call: TRBV5-4
cdr3_aa: CASSGGENNEQFF

j_call: TRBJ2-2
v_call: TRBV6-5
cdr3_aa: CASSNLDRSGELFF

j_call: TRBJ2-1
v_call: TRBV7-2
cdr3_aa: CASSLVPGIFSYNEQFF

j_call: TRBJ1-5
v_call: TRBV7-9
cdr3_aa: CASSLGGQPQHF

j_call: TRBJ1-2
v_call: TRBV7-2
cdr3_aa: CASSLDRGRATNYGYTF

j_call: TRBJ2-3
v_call: TRBV7-2
cdr3_aa: CASSLGSGDTDTQYF

j_call: TRBJ2-2
v_call: TRBV21-1
cdr3_aa: CASSKARWNTGELFF

j_call: TRBJ2-1
v_call: TRBV6-5
cdr3_aa: CASSPYQGGMFF

j_call: TRBJ2-7
v_call: TRBV10-3
cdr3_aa: CAISPGGGERNEQYF

j_call: TRBJ1-4
v_call: TRBV5-1
cdr3_aa: CASSLTGDGNEKLFF

j_call: TRBJ2-3
v_call: TRBV6-5
cdr3_aa: CASSSTSGTDTQYF

j_call: TRBJ2-5
v_call: TRBV29-1
cdr3_aa: CSVDLSARETQYF

j_call: TRBJ2-5
v_call: TRBV28
cdr3_aa: CATSPVRAGETQYF

j_call: TRBJ2-5
v_call: TRBV5-1
cdr3_aa: CASKKMETQYF

j_call: TRBJ2-7
v_call: TRBV5-5
cdr3_aa: CASSLDRMATYEQYF

j_call: TRBJ1-1
v_call: TRBV4-3
cdr3_aa: CASSPRGHRNTEAFF

j_call: TRBJ2-4
v_call: TRBV4-1
cdr3_aa: CASSQVGTNIQYF

j_call: TRBJ1-1
v_call: TRBV18
cdr3_aa: CASSQDRVSTEAFF

j_call: TRBJ1-2
v_call: TRBV28
cdr3_aa: CASINPSDRKNYGYTF

j_call: TRBJ2-7
v_call: TRBV6-2/TRBV6-3
cdr3_aa: CASSYSRGFYEQYF

j_call: TRBJ1-1
v_call: TRBV6-5
cdr3_aa: CASKDRSEAFF

j_call: TRBJ2-5
v_call: TRBV7-8
cdr3_aa: CASSSARGGNRETQYF

j_call: TRBJ1-3
v_call: TRBV7-2
cdr3_aa: CASSLVRYSGNTIYF

j_call: TRBJ2-1
v_call: TRBV7-2
cdr3_aa: CASSLGTGDNEQFF

j_call: TRBJ1-4
v_call: TRBV4-2
cdr3_aa: CASSQNGPQREKLFF

j_call: TRBJ2-7
v_call: TRBV18
cdr3_aa: CASSGGGSSYEQYF

j_call: TRBJ1-1
v_call: TRBV11-3
cdr3_aa: CASSLENRGTEAFF